The 11 T cell receptor beta chains below were found in one sample sequenced in a study of Graves' ophthalmopathy and Graves' hyperthyroidism. Scientists amplified the TCR beta CDR3 regions from RNA transcripts. Following a first-round RT-PCR that used HTBI primers, a second-round multiplex PCR was carried out. Each CDR3 protein is one row after TCRdb ran MiXCR on the multiplex PCR reads. The sample holds 300,000 or so distinct CDR3 sequences; about a sixth are singletons and the top ten take 9% to 15%. The sequencing input was peripheral blood. These receptors all stem from an adult man with Graves' ophthalmopathy.

In this sample, this clonotype turned up many times. The chain is built from TRBV7-2 and TRBJ1-6; 7 bases map to TRBD1. V gave up 5 bases and J gave up 8 bases; unmatched junction bases: 15. The CDR3 covers 17 residues. Looked up from germline, CDR1 is SGHTA and CDR2 is FQGNSA. The CDR3 protein is CASSPFPRQGLYSPLHF. The CDR3 region has the DNA TGTGCCAGCAGCCCATTCCCGAGACAGGGTCTTTATTCACCCCTCCACTTT.

The sample holds many counts of this clonotype. This chain connects TRBV4-3 to TRBJ1-6, with TRBD1 matching over 7 bases. The CDR3 is 16 amino acids. Unmatched junction bases numbered 8, after V lost 4 bases and J lost 5 bases. Per the germline V gene, CDR1 is LGHNA and CDR2 is YSLEER. The CDR3 protein is CASSRRQGPDNSPLHF. In DNA form, the CDR3 reads TGCGCCAGCAGCCGAAGACAGGGCCCCGATAATTCACCCCTCCACTTT.

The table lists this clonotype with many counts. The rearrangement joins TRBV19 to TRBJ1-1; maybe TRBD1 (6 bases). The V gene's germline CDR1 is LNHDA and CDR2 SQIVND (reference sequence). This CDR3 is 14 amino acids long. V was trimmed by 6 bases and J by 3 bases, leaving 14 bases between them. CDR3 nucleotide sequence: TGTGCCAGTAGCCCCTCGGCAGGGGACACTGAAGCTTTCTTT. Protein sequence: CASSPSAGDTEAFF.

The sample holds many counts of this clonotype. The rearrangement uses TRBV12-3 or TRBV12-4 and TRBJ1-2; D possibly corresponds to TRBD1 (6 bases). The CDR3 has 14 residues. Trimming cost V 5 bases and J 1 base, with 11 bases left between them. CDR3: CASSPYRDNYGYTF. The CDR3 nucleotides are TGTGCCAGCAGTCCCTACAGGGATAACTATGGCTACACCTTC.

This clonotype was recorded at least ten times. In DNA, the CDR3 is TGTGCCAGCAGTTTTAAGCGGGAGGGCTCCTACGAGCAGTACTTC. It yields the protein CASSFKREGSYEQYF. The chain combines TRBV6-5 with TRBJ2-7; TRBD2 matches at 10 bases. Germline V CDR1 and CDR2: MNHEY, SVGAGI. The CDR3 is 15 amino acids. The J segment lost 0 bases and the V segment lost 4 bases, leaving 3 bases of the junction unmatched.

Many counts were recorded for this clonotype. A much larger clone lies one base from this, so it may be a read error. In DNA, the CDR3 is TGTGCCTGGAGTGTAAAGGGGAGAGGGTATGGCTGCACCTTC. Translating it yields CAWSVKGRGYGCTF. V and J are TRBV30 and TRBJ1-2, with D possibly being TRBD1 (5 bases). CDR1 is GTSNPN and CDR2 is SVGIG in the germline V gene (reference sequence). The CDR3 runs 14 residues.

The table lists this clonotype with many counts. This chain uses TRBV30 with TRBJ1-1, with unresolved D. Germline CDR1 is GTSNPN and CDR2 is SVGIG (reference sequence). Trimming took off 4 bases at V and 4 bases at J, with 16 bases between the two ends. The length of the CDR3 is 14 residues. CDR3 sequence reads: CAWNGGVISTEAFF. CDR3 nucleotide sequence: TGTGCCTGGAACGGAGGTGTTATTTCCACTGAAGCTTTCTTT.

This clonotype was seen repeatedly, ten times or more. V and J are TRBV6-5 and TRBJ2-7, with 8 bases lining up with TRBD1. This CDR3 is 16 amino acids long. Germline trimming cut 6 bases from V and 0 bases from J; bases unmatched to any gene: 10. Germline V gene sequence: CDR1 MNHEY, CDR2 SVGAGI. CDR3 residues: CASRTRSGQGSYEQYF. CDR3 DNA: TGTGCCAGCAGAACGAGAAGTGGACAGGGCTCCTACGAGCAGTACTTC.

This clonotype occurred many times. Sequence at one end of the junction differs from germline and may be a read error. The chain couples TRBV12-3 or TRBV12-4 to TRBJ2-5; TRBD2 matches 9 bases. The CDR3 is 15 amino acids. CDR3 residues: CASRFSGGPQEAQYF. The CDR3 DNA reads as TGTGCCAGCAGGTTCAGCGGGGGGCCCCAAGAGGCCCAGTACTTC.

This clonotype was seen only a few times. V and J are TRBV6-5 and TRBJ2-7; 7 bases align to TRBD1. The CDR3 has 14 amino acids. Germline CDR1 MNHEY, CDR2 SVGAGI. The trim removed 2 bases at V and 4 bases at J, leaving 5 bases unmatched. CDR3: CASSYGGQRYEQYF. The DNA of the CDR3 is TGTGCCAGCAGTTACGGGGGACAGAGGTACGAGCAGTACTTC.

This clonotype was seen ten or more times. This chain joins TRBV12-3 or TRBV12-4 and TRBJ1-5; no reliable D call. CDR3 length equals 13 residues. V was pared by 6 bases and J by 7 bases, with 13 bases between. Written as DNA, the CDR3 is TGTGCCAGCAGGCAAAGCGGCCCCCAGCCCCAGCATTTT. Its protein product is CASRQSGPQPQHF.